Presented here are 19 T cell receptor beta chains from one specimen sequenced in a study of blood T cell repertoires in COVID-19. Clones were read by immunoSEQ multiplex PCR, and TCRdb kept only the in-frame ones, dropping some. The sample holds 100,000 to 150,000 clones, 92% seen once. Sequencing was performed on peripheral blood. The receptors here all came from a man aged 50 to 59 with COVID-19, enrolled during active disease.

The rearrangement joins TRBV5-1 to TRBJ2-7; 9 bases line up with TRBD2. J lost 7 bases, V lost 3 bases, and 8 bases had no gene match. The CDR3 loop spans 14 amino acids. Germline CDR1 is SGHRS and CDR2 is YFSETQ. CDR3 sequence reads: CASSSSGMAGEQYF. The CDR3 DNA reads TGCGCCAGCAGCTCTAGCGGGATGGCGGGTGAGCAGTACTTC. Looking up the rest from reference TRBV5-1 and TRBJ2-7 gives the full variable domain: KAGVTQTPRYLIKTRGQQVTLSCSPISGHRSVSWYQQTPGQGLQFLFEYFSETQRNKGNFPGRFSGRQFSNSRSEMNVSTLELGDSALYLCASSSSGMAGEQYFGPGTRLTVT.

The chain uses TRBV4-1 and TRBJ2-3; 9 bases agree with TRBD2. The CDR3 loop spans 16 amino acids. V lost 1 base and J lost 6; bases outside the gene matches: 8. CDR1 is MGHRA, CDR2 YSYEKL, per germline. CDR3 coding DNA: TGCGCCAGCAGCCAAGGGGGTCTAGCGGGATTGGATACGCAGTATTTT. Translating gives CASSQGGLAGLDTQYF.

The J gene is TRBJ2-3, the V gene TRBV29-1; D uncertain. CDR3 size: 13 residues. Germline V gives CDR1 SQVTM, CDR2 ANQGSEA. Trimming pared 7 bases from V and 0 bases from J, leaving 11 bases between. CDR3 region: CSAESRSTDTQYF. CDR3 in DNA: TGCAGCGCGGAGAGTCGCAGCACAGATACGCAGTATTTT.

A remark on this clone: Other DNA sequences in this specimen translate into the identical CDR3. V usage is TRBV9 and J usage is TRBJ2-3; D is possibly TRBD2 (5 bases). The CDR3 is 15 amino acids. Germline V gene data show CDR1 as SGDLS and CDR2 as YYNGEE. The germline V and J ends were trimmed by 0 bases and 1 base, with 9 bases remaining between them. The DNA of the CDR3 is TGTGCCAGCAGCGTAGGGAGCGGAGGCACAGATACGCAGTATTTT. Translated, it gives CASSVGSGGTDTQYF.

This chain joins TRBV5-4 and TRBJ2-2; D ambiguous. Deletions cut 4 bases from V and 3 bases from J, with 7 bases between. From germline, CDR1 is SGHNT and CDR2 YYREEE (reference sequence). The CDR3 loop spans 13 amino acids. CDR3 coding DNA: TGTGCCAGCAGCGAAGAGCACACCGGGGAGCTGTTTTTT. Translation: CASSEEHTGELFF. Supplemented by reference TRBV5-4 and TRBJ2-2, the full variable domain reads ETGVTQSPTHLIKTRGQQVTLRCSSQSGHNTVSWYQQALGQGPQFIFQYYREEENGRGNFPPRFSGLQFPNYSSELNVNALELDDSALYLCASSEEHTGELFFGEGSRLTVL.

The chain joins TRBV6-6 to TRBJ2-5, with D uncertain. The V end was cut by 4 bases, the J end by 5 bases, with 8 bases between. CDR1 is MNHNY, CDR2 SVGAGI, per germline (reference sequence). The CDR3 consists of 12 residues. CDR3 DNA: TGTGCCAGCAGTTCACTACATGAGACCCAGTACTTC. It yields the protein CASSSLHETQYF.

The chain carries TRBV19 and TRBJ2-1; 11 bases align to TRBD2. Germline CDR1 LNHDA, CDR2 SQIVND (reference sequence). The J segment lost 0 bases and the V segment lost 7 bases, leaving 5 bases of the junction unmatched. The CDR3 totals 16 residues. The DNA for the CDR3 is TGTGCCAGTACTGTGACTAGCGGGACCTCCTACAATGAGCAGTTCTTC. It specifies CASTVTSGTSYNEQFF.

The chain links TRBV5-4 to TRBJ1-2; 9 bases agree with TRBD1. V shed 6 bases, J shed 6 bases, and the junction held 12 bases outside the gene matches. Germline V CDR1 and CDR2: SGHNT, YYREEE (reference sequence). This CDR3 spans 15 amino acids. CDR3 sequence: CASTVFGTGPHGYTF. CDR3 DNA sequence: TGTGCCAGCACCGTATTCGGGACAGGGCCACATGGCTACACCTTC.

The rearrangement joins TRBV6-1 to TRBJ2-7; D may be TRBD1 (6 bases). Germline CDR1 is MNHNS and CDR2 is SASEGT. The CDR3 sequence is 12 residues long. V lost 1 base and J lost 9, with 10 bases in between. The CDR3 here is CASSEGGLGQYV. The CDR3 DNA reads TGTGCCAGCAGTGAAGGGGGGCTGGGGCAGTACGTC.

The V and J genes are TRBV4-2 and TRBJ1-1; TRBD1 matches 8 bases. Germline V gene sequence: CDR1 LGHNA, CDR2 YNFKEQ. Trimming cost V 5 bases and J 2 bases; bases outside gene matches: 7. This CDR3 contains 15 residues. CDR3 sequence reads: CASSARTGINTEAFF. The CDR3 region has the DNA TGTGCCAGCAGCGCGCGGACAGGGATAAACACTGAAGCTTTCTTT.

This chain links TRBV4-1 with TRBJ2-1, with D possibly matching TRBD1 (6 bases). V was shortened by 6 bases and J by 2 bases, with 11 bases between the two germline ends. This CDR3 is built from 14 residues. Per the germline V gene, CDR1 is MGHRA and CDR2 is YSYEKL. The CDR3 bases are TGCGCCAGCAGGTCCAGGGGCCCCTACAATGAGCAGTTCTTC. Its translation: CASRSRGPYNEQFF.

This chain links TRBV3-1 (or the pseudogene TRBV3-2) with TRBJ2-1, with 11 nucleotides matching TRBD2. The CDR3 runs 21 residues. V was clipped by 0 bases and J by 4 bases; unmatched bases: 17. CDR1 LGHDT and CDR2 YNNKEL come from the germline V gene (reference sequence). In DNA form, the CDR3 reads TGTGCCAGCAGCCAAGATGGGTCGCGACTAGCGGGAAGAGGGTTTTACAATGAGCAGTTCTTC. Translated: CASSQDGSRLAGRGFYNEQFF.

The chain employs TRBV5-8 and TRBJ2-5; 7 nucleotides match TRBD2. This CDR3 has 15 residues. The V gene end was trimmed by 0 bases and the J gene end by 1 base; junction bases not matched to a gene: 3. CDR1 and CDR2 (germline): SGHTS, YDEGEE. The CDR3 DNA is TGTGCCAGCAGCTTGGTGGGCGGGAGCCAAGAGACCCAGTACTTC. This gives the protein CASSLVGGSQETQYF.

This clone has a handful of counts. This sequence joins TRBV5-1 and TRBJ2-7; 9 bases match TRBD2. Trimming at V came to 4 bases and at J to 3 bases, leaving 5 bases not matched to a gene. CDR1 is SGHRS and CDR2 is YFSETQ in the germline V gene. The CDR3 has 14 amino acids. Here the CDR3 DNA reads TGCGCCAGCAGCATGGAAGCGGGGGGCTACGAGCAGTACTTC. Protein product: CASSMEAGGYEQYF.

Only one count was recorded for this clone. V and J are TRBV5-5 and TRBJ2-5; D may be TRBD2 (6 bases). The V gene's germline CDR1 is SGHKS and CDR2 YYEKEE (reference sequence). Trimming took off 3 bases at V and 7 bases at J, with 19 bases between the two ends. The CDR3 covers 15 residues. The DNA of the CDR3 is TGTGCCAGCAGCTGGAAAGCGGGTCCTGAGGGGACCCAGTACTTC. Its protein is CASSWKAGPEGTQYF. The variable domain in full, completed from reference TRBV5-5 and TRBJ2-5, reads DAGVTQSPTHLIKTRGQQVTLRCSPISGHKSVSWYQQVLGQGPQFIFQYYEKEERGRGNFPDRFSARQFPNYSSELNVNALLLGDSALYLCASSWKAGPEGTQYFGPGTRLLVL.

The CDR3 nucleotides are TGTGCCAGCAGTCCGACAGGCACTAATGAAAAACTGTTTTTT. Residues: CASSPTGTNEKLFF. The chain carries TRBV28 and TRBJ1-4; D is possibly TRBD1 (6 bases). Trimming pared 5 bases from V and 2 bases from J, leaving 9 bases between. Germline CDR1 reads MDHEN; CDR2 reads SYDVKM. The CDR3 consists of 14 residues.

The chain couples TRBV2 to TRBJ1-5; D may be TRBD1 (6 bases). V lost 6 bases, J lost 7 bases, and 16 bases lay in between. This CDR3 is built from 14 residues. CDR1 is SNHLY, CDR2 FYNNEI, per germline. The chain's CDR3 is CASSERNRDQPQHF. CDR3 in DNA: TGTGCCAGCAGCGAAAGAAACAGGGACCAGCCCCAGCATTTT.

This clone occurred a few times. The gene calls are TRBV24-1 and TRBJ2-2; D possibly corresponds to TRBD1 (6 bases). The length of the CDR3 is 12 residues. V was trimmed by 9 bases and J by 9 bases, leaving 13 bases between them. Germline CDR1 KGHDR, CDR2 SFDVKD. The CDR3 loop is CATRFRGRELFF. CDR3 coding DNA: TGTGCCACCCGGTTCAGGGGACGGGAGCTGTTTTTT.

The V call is TRBV10-3, the J call TRBJ2-1; 11 positions agree with TRBD2. The CDR3 is 13 residues long. J lost 8 bases, V lost 6 bases, and 3 bases had no gene match. CDR1 is ENHRY and CDR2 is SYGVKD in the germline V gene. Here the CDR3 reads CAIRLGLADEQFF. For the CDR3, the DNA is TGTGCCATCAGACTGGGACTAGCGGATGAGCAGTTCTTC.